Detailed here is one TCR beta chain. Its target is not known. A much larger clone lies one base from this, so it may be a read error. The sample originates from a study of tumor-infiltrating lymphocytes in primary liver carcinoma. Whole-study findings and limits: The 250 largest clones made up significantly more of tumor than blood repertoires (p = 0.039).

With 500 ng total RNA as template and a constant-region primer, TCR beta cDNA was made. Three nested multiplex PCR rounds, a slightly modified ARM-PCR, produced the libraries for TCR beta. TRBV1-TRBV30 forward primers paired with a C-beta reverse primer were used in the first two PCR rounds, which ran approximately 10 cycles each. MiXCR was run by TCRdb on the multiplex PCR reads, yielding one entry per CDR3 protein. The profile shows 99,000 or so distinct CDR3 sequences, 55% to 70% of them singletons. CDR3 length equals 14 residues. Germline-derived CDR1 and CDR2 are SGHRS and YFSETQ. The study co-extracted DNA and RNA from about 21-30 mg of unsorted bulk tissue. Resecting the tumor surgically was how the patients' primary liver carcinoma was treated. Each tumor sample had over 75% viable tumor cells.

The sample taken for sequencing was liver tumor tissue from sampling region 5. Subset here: tumor region T5, tumor centre. The clonotype originates from a woman aged 60 to 75 with primary liver carcinoma and hepatitis B virus infection. V usage is TRBV5-1 and J usage is TRBJ2-1; a possible D gene is TRBD2 (6 bases). In nucleotides, the CDR3 is TGCGTCAGCAGCTTGGTCCGGGGGAGCGATGAGCAGTTCTTC. Encoded protein: CVSSLVRGSDEQFF.